One sample yielded the 26 T cell receptor beta chains listed below, sequenced in a study of vaccination and CD4 T cells after COVID-19. Sequence data for DNA of cultured CD4+ T cells were generated by the Oncomine TCR Beta short-read assay. TCRdb redid the calling of the PCR reads with MiXCR, one entry per CDR3 protein. The sample has 21,000 or so distinct CDR3 sequences; roughly 44% are singletons. Antigens for these TCRs are unknown. Documented time point: late sampling 161 to 241 days after vaccination in a few convalescent patients. This sample's treatment: approximately 11-day PBMC culture with coronavirus spike peptide pools or control peptides (ViraFEST assay). This material consisted of CD4+ T cells from blood, cultured in vitro, taken about 7 months after SARS-CoV-2 vaccination. All receptors derive from a human donor who had recovered from COVID-19.

V and J are TRBV19 and TRBJ2-7; 7 bases align to TRBD1. The CDR3 has 15 amino acids. V shed 5 bases, J shed 2 bases, and the junction held 9 bases outside the gene matches. CDR1 is LNHDA, CDR2 SQIVND, per germline (reference sequence). The CDR3: CASSAMTGSPYEQYF. The DNA for the CDR3 is TGTGCCAGTAGTGCAATGACAGGGTCACCCTACGAGCAGTACTTC.

The chain combines TRBV7-3 with TRBJ2-2, with no clear D. The length of the CDR3 is 12 residues. Trimming took off 5 bases at V and 2 bases at J, with 3 bases between the two ends. Germline CDR1 and CDR2: SGHTA and FQGTGA. The CDR3 sequence is CASSKNTGELFF. For the CDR3, the DNA is TGTGCCAGCAGCAAAAACACCGGGGAGCTGTTTTTT.

The chain links TRBV7-9 to TRBJ1-1; no reliable D call. Germline-derived CDR1 and CDR2 are SEHNR and FQNEAQ (reference sequence). The CDR3 totals 15 residues. The V end was cut by 1 base, the J end by 5 bases, with 14 bases between. The CDR3 is CASSLDGVGGTEAFF. In DNA, the CDR3 is TGTGCCAGCAGCTTAGATGGGGTTGGAGGGACTGAAGCTTTCTTT. Using reference TRBV7-9 and TRBJ1-1 for the parts outside the CDR3, the full variable domain is DTGVSQNPRHKITKRGQNVTFRCDPISEHNRLYWYRQTLGQGPEFLTYFQNEAQLEKSRLLSDRFSAERPKGSFSTLEIQRTEQGDSAMYLCASSLDGVGGTEAFFGQGTRLTVV.

The chain couples TRBV20-1 to TRBJ1-5, with D perhaps TRBD1 (6 bases). This CDR3 has 14 residues. Deletions cut 3 bases from V and 3 bases from J, with 12 bases between. CDR1 is DFQATT, CDR2 SNEGSKA, per germline (reference sequence). As DNA, the CDR3 is TGCAGTGCTAGTTGGGACACGTCCAATCAGCCCCAGCATTTT. This codes for CSASWDTSNQPQHF.

This clonotype was counted between two and nine times. The chain combines TRBV7-2 with TRBJ1-1, with D possibly matching TRBD1 (6 bases). Germline V gene sequence: CDR1 SGHTA, CDR2 FQGNSA. Trimming shortened V by 3 bases and J by 0 bases, and 8 bases separated the two germline ends. The length of the CDR3 is 14 residues. Here the CDR3 DNA reads TGTGCCAGCAGCTTGGGGGGCATGAACACTGAAGCTTTCTTT. This codes for CASSLGGMNTEAFF.

This chain joins TRBV20-1 and TRBJ1-6; D might be TRBD1 (5 bases). V was clipped by 5 bases and J by 0 bases, with 20 bases between them. Germline V lookup: CDR1 DFQATT, CDR2 SNEGSKA (reference sequence). CDR3 length equals 18 residues. CDR3 residues: CSAGFPDRRGSYNSPLHF. Here the CDR3 DNA reads TGCAGTGCTGGCTTCCCGGACCGTAGGGGCTCCTATAATTCACCCCTCCACTTT.

This sequence joins TRBV7-3 and TRBJ2-3, with 12 bases fitting TRBD2. CDR1 and CDR2 (germline): SGHTA, FQGTGA. The CDR3 has 20 residues. Trimming at V came to 3 bases and at J to 2 bases, leaving 15 bases not matched to a gene. CDR3 in DNA: TGTGCCAGCAGCTTGCTCGGCGGACTAGCGGGGCCAATAAACACAGATACGCAGTATTTT. Translation gives CASSLLGGLAGPINTDTQYF.

The chain combines TRBV28 with TRBJ2-5; 9 positions agree with TRBD1. Germline lookup yields CDR1 MDHEN and CDR2 SYDVKM. The CDR3 is 15 residues long. V lost 7 bases and J lost 2; bases outside the gene matches: 8. The CDR3 here is CASTQPGQGQETQYF. CDR3 DNA: TGTGCCAGCACTCAACCGGGACAGGGACAAGAGACCCAGTACTTC.

There are a few counts of this clonotype. The chain carries TRBV6-1 and TRBJ2-3; 14 bases match TRBD2. The CDR3 contains 15 residues. V lost 6 bases, J lost 6 bases, and 5 bases stayed unmatched. In germline, CDR1 is MNHNS, CDR2 SASEGT. This CDR3 reads CASSAGTSGSDTQYF. The CDR3 DNA reads as TGTGCCAGCAGCGCCGGGACTAGCGGGAGTGATACGCAGTATTTT.

The chain couples TRBV6-4 to TRBJ2-3; D is unresolved. The CDR3 runs to 13 residues. Trimming cost V 2 bases and J 4 bases, with 7 bases left between them. Germline CDR1 reads MRHNA; CDR2 reads SNTAGT. The CDR3 DNA follows: TGTGCCAGCAGTGACGAGGTGTCAGATACGCAGTATTTT. It is translated as CASSDEVSDTQYF.

This chain links TRBV28 with TRBJ2-5, with D tentatively TRBD1 or TRBD2 (5 bases each). Trimming stripped 4 bases from V and 5 bases from J, with 20 bases between. Germline assignment: CDR1 MDHEN and CDR2 SYDVKM. The CDR3 is 16 amino acids. This CDR3 reads CASSWGSTDNGETQYF. The CDR3 DNA reads TGTGCCAGCAGTTGGGGGTCGACAGATAACGGGGAGACCCAGTACTTC.

This clonotype was counted a few times. The genes are TRBV6-1 and TRBJ2-3; 11 nucleotides line up with TRBD2. The trim removed 1 base at V and 2 bases at J, leaving 8 bases unmatched. Germline CDR1 reads MNHNS; CDR2 reads SASEGT. The CDR3 spans 18 residues. CDR3 nucleotides: TGTGCCAGCAGTGAAGACCCGGGACTAGCGGAGACCACAGATACGCAGTATTTT. Protein sequence: CASSEDPGLAETTDTQYF.

This clonotype showed up just a few times. The rearrangement links TRBV6-2 or TRBV6-3 to TRBJ2-5; D possibly corresponds to TRBD1 (6 bases). The V gene's germline CDR1 is MNHEY and CDR2 SVGEGT. The V end was cut by 10 bases, the J end by 2 bases, with 20 bases between. This CDR3 is 15 amino acids long. CDR3 sequence reads: CATRLRGQTQETQYF. DNA of the CDR3: TGTGCCACACGACTGCGCGGACAGACACAAGAGACCCAGTACTTC.

V usage is TRBV28 and J usage is TRBJ2-6; 7 bases map to TRBD1. Germline V gene data show CDR1 as MDHEN and CDR2 as SYDVKM. The CDR3 has 16 amino acids. J lost 2 bases, V lost 5 bases, and 6 bases had no gene match. CDR3 bases: TGTGCCAGCAGTGTCATCGACAGGGCTGGGGCCAACGTCCTGACTTTC. This sequence encodes CASSVIDRAGANVLTF.

This sequence joins TRBV4-1 and TRBJ1-5; D is perhaps TRBD1 (5 bases). Trimming removed 1 base at V and 7 bases at J, with 17 bases between. Per germline, CDR1 MGHRA and CDR2 YSYEKL. The CDR3 runs 16 residues. CDR3 amino acids: CASSQVWSGNWQPQHF. DNA of the CDR3: TGCGCCAGCAGCCAAGTTTGGTCAGGGAACTGGCAGCCCCAGCATTTT.

The V call is TRBV7-9, the J call TRBJ2-7, with 7 positions matching TRBD2. J lost 4 bases, V lost 4 bases, and 13 bases had no gene match. Germline V lookup: CDR1 SEHNR, CDR2 FQNEAQ (reference sequence). There are 16 residues in the CDR3. The CDR3 is CASSSGLAGNPYEQYF. CDR3 nucleotide sequence: TGTGCCAGCAGCTCAGGATTAGCGGGTAACCCTTACGAGCAGTACTTC.

The chain recombines TRBV6-1 with TRBJ2-1; TRBD2 matches 11 bases. The V gene's germline CDR1 is MNHNS and CDR2 SASEGT. The CDR3 runs 14 residues. V shed 6 bases, J shed 7 bases, and the junction held 5 bases outside the gene matches. CDR3 in amino acids: CASRTSGRFNEQFF. The CDR3 DNA sequence: TGTGCCAGCAGAACTAGCGGGAGATTTAATGAGCAGTTCTTC.

CDR3 protein: CAISENGNYGYTF. In DNA, the CDR3 is TGTGCCATCAGTGAGAACGGAAACTATGGCTACACCTTC. The V gene is TRBV10-3, the J gene TRBJ1-2, with D unresolved. Trimming removed 2 bases at V and 2 bases at J, with 6 bases between. The CDR3 is made up of 13 amino acids. The germline CDR1 and CDR2 sequences are ENHRY and SYGVKD.

The gene calls are TRBV15 and TRBJ1-5; TRBD1 aligns across 11 bases. Germline lookup yields CDR1 LNHNV and CDR2 YYDKDF (reference sequence). V lost 8 bases to trimming and J lost 5 bases; unmatched junction nucleotides: 8. This CDR3 spans 15 amino acids. The CDR3 sequence is CATGNSGQGDQPQHF. CDR3 nucleotide sequence: TGTGCCACCGGCAACTCGGGACAGGGGGATCAGCCCCAGCATTTT.

V gene TRBV7-2 combines with J gene TRBJ2-7, with 7 bases that match TRBD1. Germline values: CDR1 SGHTA, CDR2 FQGNSA. V was clipped by 5 bases and J by 3 bases; unmatched bases: 7. The CDR3 extends over 14 amino acids. Here the CDR3 reads CASSVARQGYEQYF. CDR3 sequence (DNA): TGTGCCAGCAGCGTTGCCCGACAGGGCTACGAGCAGTACTTC. Full variable domain (missing parts from reference TRBV7-2 and TRBJ2-7): GAGVSQSPSNKVTEKGKDVELRCDPISGHTALYWYRQSLGQGLEFLIYFQGNSAPDKSGLPSDRFSAERTGGSVSTLTIQRTQQEDSAVYLCASSVARQGYEQYFGPGTRLTVT.

The V gene is TRBV19, the J gene TRBJ2-7, with unresolved D. The CDR3 totals 14 residues. V gave up 5 bases and J gave up 2 bases, with 13 bases separating them. Germline CDR1 is LNHDA and CDR2 is SQIVND (reference sequence). Written as DNA, the CDR3 is TGTGCCAGTAGTCCCCAACAAAGTACCTACGAGCAGTACTTC. Protein product: CASSPQQSTYEQYF.

The chain uses TRBV7-2 and TRBJ2-7, with TRBD1 matching 9 bases. V gave up 5 bases and J gave up 2 bases; unmatched junction bases: 22. The CDR3 is 20 residues long. Looked up from germline, CDR1 is SGHTA and CDR2 is FQGNSA. The CDR3 DNA reads TGTGCCAGCAGCCGACCCATGCCGGGACAGGGAATCATAGGGGCCTACGAGCAGTACTTC. Translated, it gives CASSRPMPGQGIIGAYEQYF.

This clonotype was seen only a few times. The chain uses TRBV19 and TRBJ2-5, with 8 bases that match TRBD2. V lost 10 bases, J lost 5 bases, and 15 bases stayed unmatched. Germline V gene sequence: CDR1 LNHDA, CDR2 SQIVND (reference sequence). The CDR3 runs 15 residues. The chain's CDR3 is CATSDSGSRGETQYF. The CDR3 nucleotides read TGTGCCACTTCTGACAGCGGGAGTAGGGGGGAGACCCAGTACTTC.

This clonotype has just a few counts. V usage is TRBV24-1 and J usage is TRBJ1-5; 9 nucleotides line up with TRBD1. CDR3 size: 17 residues. V trimming: 5 bases; J trimming: 2 bases; junction bases outside the gene matches: 9. The germline V gene encodes CDR1 KGHDR and CDR2 SFDVKD. Here the CDR3 reads CATSAGQGRIGNQPQHF. CDR3 DNA: TGTGCCACCAGTGCGGGACAGGGAAGAATTGGCAATCAGCCCCAGCATTTT.

There are a few counts of this clonotype. V is TRBV27 and J is TRBJ2-5; TRBD1 agrees at 9 bases. Trimming at V came to 4 bases and at J to 4 bases, leaving 13 bases not matched to a gene. Germline CDR1 is MNHEY and CDR2 is SMNVEV (reference sequence). The CDR3 extends over 17 amino acids. The CDR3 coding sequence is TGTGCCAGCAGTTCTGGGATTTCGGACAGGGGATTAGAGACCCAGTACTTC. Protein: CASSSGISDRGLETQYF.

This clonotype has more than one count but fewer than ten. This chain joins TRBV24-1 and TRBJ2-7, with TRBD2 matching over 7 bases. The J call is in doubt because the DNA end fits TRBJ2-5 better. The V gene's germline CDR1 is KGHDR and CDR2 SFDVKD. This CDR3 is built from 15 residues. CDR3 sequence: CATSEPGAGKETQYF. The DNA for the CDR3 is TGTGCCACCAGTGAGCCTGGAGCGGGAAAGGAGACCCAGTACTTC.